This entry concerns a single T cell receptor beta chain. What it recognizes is unknown. The CDR3 loop spans 11 amino acids. V lost 4 bases, J lost 5 bases, and 5 bases lay in between. CDR1 and CDR2 from the germline V gene are SNHLY and FYNNEI. This sample stems from a study of cytomegalovirus exposure and HLA in healthy donors. The study's findings and limits: For most TCR sequences rarity was the rule, although some public TCRs occurred in many donors. Associated with cytomegalovirus, according to the listing, were 150 to 200 TCR beta chains.

Using immunoSEQ multiplex PCR, the repertoire was profiled, and TCRdb retains in-frame clones only, with some absent. This table has about 180,000 clones, 85% appearing once. This sequence originates from a man aged 18 to 29 in good health and CMV-seropositive. The sample taken for sequencing was PBMCs. V gene TRBV2 combines with J gene TRBJ1-1; no clear D gene. The chain's CDR3 is CASSVVTEAFF. CDR3 DNA: TGTGCCAGCAGTGTAGTAACTGAAGCTTTCTTT.